One and the same sample provided the 29 T cell receptor beta chains below, sequenced in a study of blood T cells in healthy people across ages. Using a J-beta primer mix together with a sample-barcoded 5' primer, a second PCR was run for about 6 to 12 cycles. Using its own MiXCR run on the 5' RACE reads, TCRdb lists one record per CDR3 protein. The profile shows hundreds of thousands of distinct CDR3 sequences, about 30% of them singletons. Sequencing was done on a sample of blood. The receptors were gathered from a woman aged 80 or older in good health.

This clonotype was seen at least ten times. The chain has TRBV20-1 and TRBJ2-1, with 7 bases aligning to TRBD2. The ends lost 2 bases at V and 0 bases at J; junction bases unmatched: 4. The germline V gene has CDR1 DFQATT and CDR2 SNEGSKA (reference sequence). CDR3 length: 15 residues. The chain's CDR3 is CSARRAGSSYNEQFF. The CDR3 DNA follows: TGCAGTGCTAGACGAGCGGGGAGCTCCTACAATGAGCAGTTCTTC.

This clonotype occurred a few times. This chain joins TRBV25-1 and TRBJ1-5; 12 bases fit TRBD1. Per germline, CDR1 MGHDK and CDR2 SYGVNS. The CDR3 runs to 16 residues. Losses at the gene ends were 1 base for V and 8 bases for J; bases not matched to a gene: 6. CDR3 amino acids: CASSESGTGGQKPQHF. As DNA, the CDR3 is TGTGCCAGCAGTGAATCGGGGACAGGGGGCCAGAAGCCCCAGCATTTT. Supplemented by reference TRBV25-1 and TRBJ1-5, the full variable domain reads EADIYQTPRYLVIGTGKKITLECSQTMGHDKMYWYQQDPGMELHLIHYSYGVNSTEKGDLSSESTVSRIRTEHFPLTLESARPSHTSQYLCASSESGTGGQKPQHFGDGTRLSIL.

A word on this clonotype: This may stem from a read error, because a much larger clone lies one nucleotide away. J is TRBJ2-1 and V is TRBV5-1; D is undetermined. The end of the DNA aligns better with TRBJ2-7, so the J call may be wrong. The CDR3 is made up of 15 amino acids. Germline V gene lookup returns CDR1 SGHRS and CDR2 YFSETQ. The CDR3, as DNA: TGCGCCAGCAGCCCTACAAGGAGCTCCTACAATGAGCAGTACTTC. This encodes CASSPTRSSYNEQYF.

This clonotype was seen repeatedly, ten times or more. This chain links TRBV15 with TRBJ2-7, with unresolved D. Germline V gene sequence: CDR1 LNHNV, CDR2 YYDKDF (reference sequence). V was trimmed by 4 bases and J by 7 bases, leaving 29 bases between them. The CDR3 sequence is 18 residues long. The CDR3 loop is CATSMSHTALTPNNEQYF. In nucleotides, the CDR3 is TGTGCCACCAGCATGAGCCACACAGCCCTTACCCCGAACAATGAGCAGTACTTC.

The table lists this clonotype with many counts. The chain employs TRBV20-1 and TRBJ2-1; TRBD2 agrees at 8 bases. The CDR3 sequence is 17 residues long. Germline V lookup: CDR1 DFQATT, CDR2 SNEGSKA (reference sequence). The J segment lost 3 bases and the V segment lost 0 bases, leaving 10 bases of the junction unmatched. CDR3 sequence: CSARDSRGAASYNEQFF. DNA of the CDR3: TGCAGTGCTAGAGACTCGCGGGGGGCCGCTAGCTACAATGAGCAGTTCTTC.

In the case of this clonotype: A much bigger clone sits one base away, suggesting this may be a read error. The chain couples TRBV7-6 to TRBJ2-1, with 7 positions matching TRBD2. Germline V gene sequence: CDR1 SGHVS, CDR2 FNYEAQ. CDR3 size: 14 residues. CDR3 coding DNA: TGTGTCAGCAGCTCCCAGCGGGGCTACAATGAGCAGTTCTTC. Translation gives CVSSSQRGYNEQFF.

V and J are TRBV2 and TRBJ1-5; D call uncertain. The germline V gene has CDR1 SNHLY and CDR2 FYNNEI. The length of the CDR3 is 15 residues. The ends were cut back, 2 bases at V and 3 bases at J, with 11 bases in the middle. The CDR3: CASSEQEWNNQPQHF. CDR3 sequence (DNA): TGTGCCAGCAGTGAACAGGAATGGAACAATCAGCCCCAGCATTTT.

V and J are TRBV20-1 and TRBJ2-7, with D perhaps matching TRBD1 or TRBD2 (5 bases each). Germline CDR1 and CDR2: DFQATT and SNEGSKA (reference sequence). V gave up 5 bases and J gave up 1 base, with 15 bases separating them. The CDR3 has 14 residues. CDR3 amino acids: CSALSGWGSYEQYF. For the CDR3, the DNA is TGCAGTGCTCTCAGCGGCTGGGGGTCCTACGAGCAGTACTTC.

This clonotype was counted many times. The chain uses TRBV5-1 and TRBJ2-1; a weak D match, TRBD2 (6 bases). V lost 4 bases to trimming and J lost 9 bases, with 17 bases between them. The germline CDR1 and CDR2 sequences are SGHRS and YFSETQ. This CDR3 spans 14 amino acids. In nucleotides, the CDR3 is TGCGCCAGCAGCCCCCCCGCTGGGGGGAGTGAGCAGTTCTTC. Its protein is CASSPPAGGSEQFF.

As to this clonotype: A much larger clone lies a single base off, so this may be a read error. This chain uses TRBV5-1 with TRBJ1-2; tentatively, D is TRBD1 (6 bases). V was trimmed by 3 bases and J by 4 bases, leaving 16 bases between them. Germline V gene data show CDR1 as SGHRS and CDR2 as YFSETQ. This CDR3 is 15 amino acids long. The CDR3 DNA reads as TGCGCCAGCAGCTCCCCCAAAGGGGGAAGCTATGGCTACACCTTC. Encoded protein: CASSSPKGGSYGYTF.

This clonotype was counted at least ten times. This chain connects TRBV2 to TRBJ2-5; D possibly uses TRBD1 or TRBD2 (5 bases each). The CDR3 runs 15 residues. The V and J ends lost 5 bases and 3 bases respectively, with 16 bases between them. Germline CDR1 and CDR2: SNHLY and FYNNEI. Here the CDR3 DNA reads TGTGCCAGCAGTAATGACGGGACCTTAAAAGAGACCCAGTACTTC. Its protein product is CASSNDGTLKETQYF.

Concerning this clonotype: One base away lies a much larger clone, so this may be a sequencing read error. V usage is TRBV7-9 and J usage is TRBJ2-1; 7 nucleotides agree with TRBD1. This CDR3 is 14 amino acids long. Germline-derived CDR1 and CDR2 are SEHNR and FQNEAQ (reference sequence). J was trimmed by 8 bases and V by 3 bases; bases with no gene match: 7. CDR3 loop: CASSFDRVGDEQFF. In DNA, the CDR3 is TGTGCCAGCAGCTTTGACAGGGTTGGCGATGAGCAGTTCTTC.

This clonotype was recorded at least ten times. This chain connects TRBV2 to TRBJ2-6; 9 bases agree with TRBD1. Germline V lookup: CDR1 SNHLY, CDR2 FYNNEI. CDR3 length: 18 residues. With 4 bases clipped from V and 2 bases from J, the junction kept 9 bases outside the gene matches. The CDR3 coding sequence is TGTGCCAGCAGTGCGCGGACAGGGGTGAGAGCTGGGGCCAACGTCCTGACTTTC. It encodes CASSARTGVRAGANVLTF.

V usage is TRBV20-1 and J usage is TRBJ1-2; no definite D call. Trimming cost V 4 bases and J 4 bases, with 13 bases left between them. There are 13 residues in the CDR3. The germline V gene encodes CDR1 DFQATT and CDR2 SNEGSKA (reference sequence). Written as DNA, the CDR3 is TGCAGTGCTAACTCGGACCGGTTCTATGGCTACACCTTC. Its protein is CSANSDRFYGYTF.

This clonotype has at least ten counts. This CDR3 is CASSLAGRGQWTSEQYF. The CDR3 DNA sequence: TGCGCCAGCAGCTTGGCCGGCAGGGGGCAATGGACGTCCGAGCAGTACTTC. The V gene is TRBV5-1, the J gene TRBJ2-5; 8 nucleotides match TRBD1. The J call is in doubt because the DNA end fits TRBJ2-7 better. The CDR3 covers 17 residues. The germline gives CDR1 SGHRS, CDR2 YFSETQ.

This clonotype has at least ten counts. The chain carries TRBV6-1 and TRBJ2-1; D perhaps matches TRBD2 (7 bases). Germline lookup yields CDR1 MNHNS and CDR2 SASEGT. Between the trimmed V and J ends, which lost 7 bases and 9 bases, there was a span of 22 bases. This CDR3 comprises 15 residues. CDR3 region: CASTEEGGLVFEQFF. The CDR3 nucleotides read TGTGCCAGCACCGAGGAGGGGGGGTTAGTGTTTGAGCAGTTCTTC.

On this clonotype: This may come from a read error, since a much larger clone is one base off. This chain uses TRBV6-5 with TRBJ1-5; no firm D call. Germline CDR1 is MNHEY and CDR2 is SVGAGI. The CDR3 totals 13 residues. The CDR3 DNA sequence: TGTACCAGCAGTTACCATCGGGATCAGCCCCAGCATTTT. This codes for CTSSYHRDQPQHF.

In this sample, this clonotype turned up many times. The chain is built from TRBV2 and TRBJ1-6; 7 bases fit TRBD1. This CDR3 comprises 13 residues. J was trimmed by 10 bases and V by 4 bases; bases with no gene match: 4. Germline CDR1 SNHLY, CDR2 FYNNEI. CDR3 protein: CASSVTGRSPLHF. CDR3 DNA: TGTGCCAGCAGTGTGACAGGGAGGTCACCCCTCCACTTT.

A word on this clonotype: The junction does not match germline at one end; this may be a read error. V is TRBV2 and J is TRBJ2-1; tentatively, D is TRBD1 (6 bases). CDR1 and CDR2 (germline): SNHLY, FYNNEI. The CDR3 covers 15 residues. The CDR3 loop reads CASFPDRSSYNGQFF. Here the CDR3 DNA reads TGCGCCAGTTTTCCCGACAGGAGCTCCTACAATGGGCAGTTCTTC.

This clonotype was counted at least ten times. The chain's CDR3 is CASSQDRTGSYNEQFF. The CDR3 region has the DNA TGCGCCAGCAGCCAGGATCGGACAGGTAGCTACAATGAGCAGTTCTTC. The J gene is TRBJ2-1, the V gene TRBV4-3, with 7 positions matching TRBD1. Per germline, CDR1 LGHNA and CDR2 YSLEER. The V gene end was trimmed by 3 bases and the J gene end by 3 bases; junction bases not matched to a gene: 8. The CDR3 spans 16 residues.

This clonotype was picked up a small number of times. This rearrangement joins TRBV29-1 to TRBJ2-2, with 9 bases identical to TRBD1. The germline V gene has CDR1 SQVTM and CDR2 ANQGSEA. V lost 7 bases, J lost 2 bases, and 2 bases stayed unmatched. CDR3 size: 13 residues. As DNA, the CDR3 is TGCAGCGGGGGACAGGGAAACACCGGGGAGCTGTTTTTT. Residues: CSGGQGNTGELFF.

Ten or more counts support this clonotype. The chain combines TRBV6-5 with TRBJ1-1, with a tentative D call TRBD1 (5 bases). The V gene's germline CDR1 is MNHEY and CDR2 SVGAGI. The ends were cut back, 7 bases at V and 4 bases at J, with 10 bases in the middle. The CDR3 has 12 residues. CDR3 coding DNA: TGTGCCAGCACCCGGGGGGGCACTGAAGCTTTCTTT. Residues: CASTRGGTEAFF.

The table lists this clonotype with a few counts. The gene calls are TRBV6-1 and TRBJ1-2, with D unresolved. Per the germline V gene, CDR1 is MNHNS and CDR2 is SASEGT. The CDR3 contains 12 residues. V lost 2 bases to trimming and J lost 2 bases, with 3 bases between them. The CDR3 nucleotides are TGTGCCAGCAGTGAACAGAACTATGGCTACACCTTC. This translates into CASSEQNYGYTF.

V usage is TRBV30 and J usage is TRBJ1-5; the match to TRBD1 covers 8 bases. The germline gives CDR1 GTSNPN, CDR2 SVGIG (reference sequence). CDR3 length: 13 amino acids. Trimming at V came to 6 bases and at J to 5 bases, leaving 6 bases not matched to a gene. Written as DNA, the CDR3 is TGTGCCTGCCAACCGGACAGGGATCAGCCCCAGCATTTT. Translating gives CACQPDRDQPQHF.

There are many counts of this clonotype. This may be a read error: a much more frequent sequence differs by one nucleotide. The V and J genes are TRBV4-3 and TRBJ2-5, with 11 nucleotides matching TRBD2. This CDR3 comprises 18 residues. V was clipped by 0 bases and J by 11 bases; unmatched bases: 17. Germline V gives CDR1 LGHNA, CDR2 YSLEER. CDR3 in amino acids: CASSQDLASGGRSNEQYF. Here the CDR3 DNA reads TGCGCCAGCAGCCAAGATTTAGCTAGCGGGGGGAGGAGCAATGAGCAGTACTTC.

In its sample, this clonotype was seen many times. V and J are TRBV20-1 and TRBJ2-4; no definite D call. Deletions cut 3 bases from V and 8 bases from J, with 14 bases between. CDR1 is DFQATT, CDR2 SNEGSKA, per germline (reference sequence). The length of the CDR3 is 13 residues. CDR3 bases: TGCAGTGCTAGCGAACGGCGTGCGGACATTCAGTACTTC. Its protein is CSASERRADIQYF.

This clonotype has at least ten counts. The chain has TRBV11-2 and TRBJ1-6; D remains unclear. V gave up 2 bases and J gave up 7 bases, with 18 bases separating them. In germline, CDR1 is SGHAT, CDR2 FQNNGV. This CDR3 has 17 amino acids. The CDR3 loop reads CASSLISVKRLNSPLHF. CDR3 in DNA: TGTGCCAGCAGCTTAATCTCGGTCAAGAGATTGAATTCACCCCTCCACTTT.

This clonotype was picked up a small number of times. The CDR3, as DNA: TGTGCCAGCAGTCAACCCCCCATGCTCCGACCGAACACTGAAGCTTTCTTT. It translates to CASSQPPMLRPNTEAFF. This rearrangement joins TRBV6-1 to TRBJ1-1; D not certain. V was shortened by 5 bases and J by 1 base, with 20 bases between the two germline ends. Germline V gene sequence: CDR1 MNHNS, CDR2 SASEGT. CDR3 length: 17 residues.

This clonotype has a count of ten or more. The rearrangement uses TRBV7-3 and TRBJ2-7; D gene ambiguous. The CDR3 sequence is 12 residues long. Looked up from germline, CDR1 is SGHTA and CDR2 is FQGTGA. The V end was cut by 5 bases, the J end by 6 bases, with 11 bases between. CDR3 DNA sequence: TGTGCCAGCAGCAATTCGGGTGGCGAGCAGTACTTC. It codes for CASSNSGGEQYF.